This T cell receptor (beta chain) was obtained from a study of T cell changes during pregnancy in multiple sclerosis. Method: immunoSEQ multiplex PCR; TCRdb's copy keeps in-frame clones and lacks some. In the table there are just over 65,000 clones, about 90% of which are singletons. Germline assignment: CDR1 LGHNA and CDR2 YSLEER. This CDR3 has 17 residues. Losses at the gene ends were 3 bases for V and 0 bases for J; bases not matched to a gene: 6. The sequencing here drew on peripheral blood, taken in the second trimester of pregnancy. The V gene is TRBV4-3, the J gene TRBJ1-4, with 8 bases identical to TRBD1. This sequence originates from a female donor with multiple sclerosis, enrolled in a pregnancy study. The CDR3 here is CASSQDRVMATNEKLFF. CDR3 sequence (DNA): TGCGCCAGCAGCCAGGACAGGGTAATGGCAACTAATGAAAAACTGTTTTTT.